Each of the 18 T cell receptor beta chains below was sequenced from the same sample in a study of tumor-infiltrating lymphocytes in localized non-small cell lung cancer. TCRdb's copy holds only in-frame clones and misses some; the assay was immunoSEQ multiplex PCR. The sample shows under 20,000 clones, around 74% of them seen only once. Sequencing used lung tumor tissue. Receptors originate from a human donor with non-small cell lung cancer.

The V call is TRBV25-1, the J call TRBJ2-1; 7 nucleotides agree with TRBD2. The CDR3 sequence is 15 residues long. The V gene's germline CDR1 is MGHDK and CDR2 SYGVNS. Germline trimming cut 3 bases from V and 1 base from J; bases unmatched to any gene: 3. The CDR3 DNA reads TGTGCCAGCAGTGAGCTCGGGAGGTCCTACAATGAGCAGTTCTTC. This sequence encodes CASSELGRSYNEQFF.

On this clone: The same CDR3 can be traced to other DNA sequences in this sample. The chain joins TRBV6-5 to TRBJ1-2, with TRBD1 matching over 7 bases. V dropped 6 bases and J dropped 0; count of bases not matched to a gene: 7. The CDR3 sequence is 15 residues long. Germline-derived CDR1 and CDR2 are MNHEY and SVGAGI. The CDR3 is CASSYTGTANYGYTF. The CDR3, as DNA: TGTGCCAGCAGCTACACTGGGACAGCTAACTATGGCTACACCTTC.

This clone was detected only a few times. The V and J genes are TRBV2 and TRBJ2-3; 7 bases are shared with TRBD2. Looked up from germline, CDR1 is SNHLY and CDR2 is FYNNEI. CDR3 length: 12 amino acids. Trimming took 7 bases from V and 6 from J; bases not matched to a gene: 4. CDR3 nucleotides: TGTGCCAGCAAGGGTAGCGGGGATACGCAGTATTTT. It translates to CASKGSGDTQYF.

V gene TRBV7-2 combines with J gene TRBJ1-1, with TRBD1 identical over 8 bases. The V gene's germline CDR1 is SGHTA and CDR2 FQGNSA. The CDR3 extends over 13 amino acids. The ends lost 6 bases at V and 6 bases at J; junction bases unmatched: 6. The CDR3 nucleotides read TGTGCCAGCAGTCTCGACAGGGGTGCTGAAGCTTTCTTT. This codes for CASSLDRGAEAFF.

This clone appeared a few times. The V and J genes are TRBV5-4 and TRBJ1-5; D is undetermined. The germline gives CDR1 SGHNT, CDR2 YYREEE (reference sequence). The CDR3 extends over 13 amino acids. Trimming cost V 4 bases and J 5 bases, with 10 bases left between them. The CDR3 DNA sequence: TGTGCCAGCAGCCCCGGAAGGGATCAGCCCCAGCATTTT. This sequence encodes CASSPGRDQPQHF.

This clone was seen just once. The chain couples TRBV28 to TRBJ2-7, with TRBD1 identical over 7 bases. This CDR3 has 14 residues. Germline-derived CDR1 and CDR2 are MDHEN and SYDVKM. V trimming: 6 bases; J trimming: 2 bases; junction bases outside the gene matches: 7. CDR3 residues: CASSSGTETYEQYF. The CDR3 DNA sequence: TGTGCCAGCAGCTCCGGGACAGAGACCTACGAGCAGTACTTC.

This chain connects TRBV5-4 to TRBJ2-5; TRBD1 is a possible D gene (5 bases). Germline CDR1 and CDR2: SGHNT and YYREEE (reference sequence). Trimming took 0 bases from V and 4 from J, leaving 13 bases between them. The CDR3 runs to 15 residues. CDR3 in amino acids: CASSLEARGPETQYF. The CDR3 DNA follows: TGTGCCAGCAGCTTGGAGGCTAGGGGCCCAGAGACCCAGTACTTC.

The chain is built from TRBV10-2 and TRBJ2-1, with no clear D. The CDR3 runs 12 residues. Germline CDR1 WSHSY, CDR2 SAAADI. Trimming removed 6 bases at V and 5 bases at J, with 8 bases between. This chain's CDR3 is CASRGTDNEQFF. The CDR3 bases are TGCGCCAGCAGGGGTACAGACAATGAGCAGTTCTTC.

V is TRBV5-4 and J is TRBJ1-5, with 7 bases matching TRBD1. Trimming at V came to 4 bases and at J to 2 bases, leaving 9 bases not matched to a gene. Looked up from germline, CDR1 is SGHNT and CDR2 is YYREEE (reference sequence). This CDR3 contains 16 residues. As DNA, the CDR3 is TGTGCCAGCAGCCAAGTGACAGGGCAAGGCAATCAGCCCCAGCATTTT. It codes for CASSQVTGQGNQPQHF.

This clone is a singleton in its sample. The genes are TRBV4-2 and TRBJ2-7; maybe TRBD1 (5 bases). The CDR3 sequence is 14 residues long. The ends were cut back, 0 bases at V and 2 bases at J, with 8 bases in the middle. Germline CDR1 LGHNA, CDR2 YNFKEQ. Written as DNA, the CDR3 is TGTGCCAGCAGCCAAGAAAGGGGCGCCTACGAGCAGTACTTC. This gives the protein CASSQERGAYEQYF.

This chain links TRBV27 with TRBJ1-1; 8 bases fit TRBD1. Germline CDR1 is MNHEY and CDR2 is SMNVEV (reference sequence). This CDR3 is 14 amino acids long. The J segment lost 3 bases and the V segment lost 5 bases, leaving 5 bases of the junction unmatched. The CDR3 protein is CASSRYRGDTEAFF. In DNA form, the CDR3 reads TGTGCCAGCAGTCGTTACAGGGGGGACACTGAAGCTTTCTTT.

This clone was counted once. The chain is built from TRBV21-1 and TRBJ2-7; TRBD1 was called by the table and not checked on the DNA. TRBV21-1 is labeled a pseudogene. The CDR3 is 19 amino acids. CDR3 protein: CASSYQGAFPRNLVDEQYF. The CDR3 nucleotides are TGTGCCAGCAGCTATCAGGGGGCTTTCCCCCGGAACTTGGTCGACGAGCAGTACTTC.

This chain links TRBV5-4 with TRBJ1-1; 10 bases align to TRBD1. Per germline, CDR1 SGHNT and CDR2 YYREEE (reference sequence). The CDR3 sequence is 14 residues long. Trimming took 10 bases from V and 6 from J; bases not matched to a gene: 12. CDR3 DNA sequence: TGTGCCGCGATTTGGGGACAGGGGCTCTCTGAAGCTTTCTTT. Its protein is CAAIWGQGLSEAFF. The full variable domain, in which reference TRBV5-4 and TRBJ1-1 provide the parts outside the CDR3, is ETGVTQSPTHLIKTRGQQVTLRCSSQSGHNTVSWYQQALGQGPQFIFQYYREEENGRGNFPPRFSGLQFPNYSSELNVNALELDDSALYLCAAIWGQGLSEAFFGQGTRLTVV.

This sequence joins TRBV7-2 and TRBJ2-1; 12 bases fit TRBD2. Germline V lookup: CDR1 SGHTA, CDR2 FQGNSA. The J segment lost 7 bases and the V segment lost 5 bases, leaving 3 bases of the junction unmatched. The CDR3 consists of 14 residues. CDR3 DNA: TGTGCCAGCAGCCCTAGCGGGGGGGCGAATGAGCAGTTCTTC. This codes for CASSPSGGANEQFF.

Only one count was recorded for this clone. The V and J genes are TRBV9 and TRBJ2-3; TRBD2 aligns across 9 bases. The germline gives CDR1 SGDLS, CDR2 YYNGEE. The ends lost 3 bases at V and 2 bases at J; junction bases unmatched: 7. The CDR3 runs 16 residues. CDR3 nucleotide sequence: TGTGCCAGCAGCGCCCGACTAGCGGACTACACAGATACGCAGTATTTT. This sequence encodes CASSARLADYTDTQYF.

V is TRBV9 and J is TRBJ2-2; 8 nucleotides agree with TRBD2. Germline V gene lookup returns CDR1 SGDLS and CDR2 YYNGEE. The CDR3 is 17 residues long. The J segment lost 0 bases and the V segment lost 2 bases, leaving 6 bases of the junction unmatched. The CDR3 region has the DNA TGTGCCAGCAGCGTCCGCGATAGCGGGGCGAACACCGGGGAGCTGTTTTTT. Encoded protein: CASSVRDSGANTGELFF.

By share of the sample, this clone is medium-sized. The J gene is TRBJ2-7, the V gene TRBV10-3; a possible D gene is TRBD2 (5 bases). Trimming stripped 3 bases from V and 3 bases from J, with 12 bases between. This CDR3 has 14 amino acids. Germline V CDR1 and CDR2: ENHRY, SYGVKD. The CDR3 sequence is CAISDASGFYEQYF. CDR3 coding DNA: TGTGCCATCAGTGATGCATCGGGGTTCTACGAGCAGTACTTC.

This chain's CDR3 is CASSDRGGSGANVLTF. In DNA, the CDR3 is TGTGCCAGCAGTGACAGGGGAGGGTCTGGGGCCAACGTCCTGACTTTC. The chain combines TRBV6-4 with TRBJ2-6; TRBD2 matches at 7 bases. CDR1 is MRHNA and CDR2 is SNTAGT in the germline V gene. CDR3 size: 16 residues. The junction had 2 bases not matched to a gene; V was cut back by 2 bases and J by 1 base.